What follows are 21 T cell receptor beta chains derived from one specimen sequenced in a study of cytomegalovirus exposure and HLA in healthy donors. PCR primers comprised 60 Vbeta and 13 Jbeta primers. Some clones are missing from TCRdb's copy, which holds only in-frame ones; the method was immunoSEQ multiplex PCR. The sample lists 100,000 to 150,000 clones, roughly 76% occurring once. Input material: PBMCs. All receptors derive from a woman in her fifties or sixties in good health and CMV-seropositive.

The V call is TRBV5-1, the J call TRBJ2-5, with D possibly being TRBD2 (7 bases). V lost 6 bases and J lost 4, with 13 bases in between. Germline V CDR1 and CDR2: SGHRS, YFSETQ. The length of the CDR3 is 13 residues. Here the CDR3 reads CASKGGDGETQYF. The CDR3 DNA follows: TGCGCCAGCAAAGGGGGGGATGGAGAGACCCAGTACTTC. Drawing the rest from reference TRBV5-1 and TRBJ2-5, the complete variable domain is KAGVTQTPRYLIKTRGQQVTLSCSPISGHRSVSWYQQTPGQGLQFLFEYFSETQRNKGNFPGRFSGRQFSNSRSEMNVSTLELGDSALYLCASKGGDGETQYFGPGTRLLVL.

CDR3 amino acids: CASSLGQGTSGYEQYF. For the CDR3, the DNA is TGTGCCAGCAGCTTAGGCCAGGGGACTAGCGGCTACGAGCAGTACTTC. J is TRBJ2-7 and V is TRBV13, with TRBD2 matching 11 bases. Looked up from germline, CDR1 is PRHDT and CDR2 is FYEKMQ (reference sequence). Unmatched junction bases numbered 4, after V lost 0 bases and J lost 3 bases. The CDR3 has 16 residues.

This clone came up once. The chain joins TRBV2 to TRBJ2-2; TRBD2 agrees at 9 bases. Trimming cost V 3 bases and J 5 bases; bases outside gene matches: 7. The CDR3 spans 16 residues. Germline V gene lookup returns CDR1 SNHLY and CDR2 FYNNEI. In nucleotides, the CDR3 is TGTGCCAGCAGTGAGCGAGCGGGGGGCAGGACCGGGGAGCTGTTTTTT. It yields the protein CASSERAGGRTGELFF. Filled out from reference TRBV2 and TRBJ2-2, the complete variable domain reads EPEVTQTPSHQVTQMGQEVILRCVPISNHLYFYWYRQILGQKVEFLVSFYNNEISEKSEIFDDQFSVERPDGSNFTLKIRSTKLEDSAMYFCASSERAGGRTGELFFGEGSRLTVL.

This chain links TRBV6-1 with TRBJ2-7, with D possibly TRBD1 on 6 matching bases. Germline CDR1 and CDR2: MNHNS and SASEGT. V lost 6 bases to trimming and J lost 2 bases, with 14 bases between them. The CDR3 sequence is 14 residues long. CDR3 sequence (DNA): TGTGCCAGCAGGCTCGGGACACAGACCTACGAGCAGTACTTC. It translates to CASRLGTQTYEQYF.

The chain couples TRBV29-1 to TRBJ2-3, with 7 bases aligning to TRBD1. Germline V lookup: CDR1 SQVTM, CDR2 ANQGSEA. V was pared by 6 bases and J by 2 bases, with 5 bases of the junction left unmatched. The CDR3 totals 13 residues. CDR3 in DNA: TGCAGCGTCGCAGGGGGTTCCACAGATACGCAGTATTTT. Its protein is CSVAGGSTDTQYF.

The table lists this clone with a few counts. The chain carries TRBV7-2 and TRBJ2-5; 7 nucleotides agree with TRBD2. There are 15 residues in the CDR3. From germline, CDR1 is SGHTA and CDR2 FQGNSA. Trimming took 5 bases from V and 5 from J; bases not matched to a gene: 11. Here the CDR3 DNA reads TGTGCCAGCAGCCAAAACGCGGGACTAACTGAGACCCAGTACTTC. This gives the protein CASSQNAGLTETQYF.

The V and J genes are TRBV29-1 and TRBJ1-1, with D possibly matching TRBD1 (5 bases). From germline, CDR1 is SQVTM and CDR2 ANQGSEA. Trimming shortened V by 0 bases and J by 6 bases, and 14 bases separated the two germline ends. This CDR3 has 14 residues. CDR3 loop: CSVEELTAGAEAFF. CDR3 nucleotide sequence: TGCAGCGTTGAAGAACTGACAGCAGGCGCTGAAGCTTTCTTT.

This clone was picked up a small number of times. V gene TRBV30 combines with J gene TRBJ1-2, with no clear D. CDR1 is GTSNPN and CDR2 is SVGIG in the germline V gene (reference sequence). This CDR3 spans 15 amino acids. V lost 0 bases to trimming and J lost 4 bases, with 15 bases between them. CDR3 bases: TGTGCCTGGAGTGTACTAGAGGGTTCTGGCTATGGCTACACCTTC. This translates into CAWSVLEGSGYGYTF.

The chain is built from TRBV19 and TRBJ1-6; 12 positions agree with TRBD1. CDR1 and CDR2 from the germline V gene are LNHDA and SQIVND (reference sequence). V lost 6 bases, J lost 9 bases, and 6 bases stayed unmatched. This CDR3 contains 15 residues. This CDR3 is CASRKGQGASSPLHF. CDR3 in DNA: TGTGCCAGTAGAAAGGGACAGGGGGCGAGTTCACCCCTCCACTTT.

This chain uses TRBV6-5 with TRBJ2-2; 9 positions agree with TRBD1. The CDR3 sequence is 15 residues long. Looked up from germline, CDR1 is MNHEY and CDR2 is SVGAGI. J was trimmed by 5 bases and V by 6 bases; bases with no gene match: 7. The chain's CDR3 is CASRPQGAGTGELFF. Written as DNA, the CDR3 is TGTGCCAGCAGACCACAGGGGGCTGGAACCGGGGAGCTGTTTTTT.

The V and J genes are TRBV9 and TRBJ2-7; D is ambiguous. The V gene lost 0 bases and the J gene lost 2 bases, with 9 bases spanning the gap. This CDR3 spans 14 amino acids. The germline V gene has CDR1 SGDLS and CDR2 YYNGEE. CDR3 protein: CASSVGGGAYEQYF. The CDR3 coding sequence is TGTGCCAGCAGCGTAGGTGGCGGAGCCTACGAGCAGTACTTC.

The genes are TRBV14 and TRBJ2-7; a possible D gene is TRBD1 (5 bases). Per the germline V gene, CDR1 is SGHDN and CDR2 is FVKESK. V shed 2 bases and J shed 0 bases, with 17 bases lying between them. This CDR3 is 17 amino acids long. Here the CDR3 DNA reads TGTGCCAGCAGCCAACTTACCGACAGTACGTCCTCCTACGAGCAGTACTTC. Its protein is CASSQLTDSTSSYEQYF.

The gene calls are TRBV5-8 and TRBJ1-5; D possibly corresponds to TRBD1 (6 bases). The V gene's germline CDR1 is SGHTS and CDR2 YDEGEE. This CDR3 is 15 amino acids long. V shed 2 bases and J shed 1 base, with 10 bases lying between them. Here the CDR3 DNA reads TGTGCCAGCAGCTTCTTCCAGGGGAGCAATCAGCCCCAGCATTTT. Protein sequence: CASSFFQGSNQPQHF.

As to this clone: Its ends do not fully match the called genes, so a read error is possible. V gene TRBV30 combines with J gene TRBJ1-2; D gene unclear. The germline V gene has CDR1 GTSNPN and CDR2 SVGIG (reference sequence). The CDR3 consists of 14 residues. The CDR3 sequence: CAWSANGSPYGCTF. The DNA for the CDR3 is TGTGCCTGGAGTGCGAACGGGTCCCCGTACGGCTGCACCTTC.

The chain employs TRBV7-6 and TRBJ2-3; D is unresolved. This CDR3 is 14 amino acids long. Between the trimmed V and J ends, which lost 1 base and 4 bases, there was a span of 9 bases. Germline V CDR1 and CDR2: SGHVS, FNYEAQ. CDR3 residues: CASSLGPGPDTQYF. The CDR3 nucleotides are TGTGCCAGCAGCTTAGGGCCTGGGCCAGATACGCAGTATTTT.

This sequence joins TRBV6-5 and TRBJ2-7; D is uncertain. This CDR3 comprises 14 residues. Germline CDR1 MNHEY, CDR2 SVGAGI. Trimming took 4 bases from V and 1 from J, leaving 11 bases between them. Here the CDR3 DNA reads TGTGCCAGCAGTTTTAAGCCCGGGTCCTACGAGCAGTACTTC. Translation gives CASSFKPGSYEQYF.

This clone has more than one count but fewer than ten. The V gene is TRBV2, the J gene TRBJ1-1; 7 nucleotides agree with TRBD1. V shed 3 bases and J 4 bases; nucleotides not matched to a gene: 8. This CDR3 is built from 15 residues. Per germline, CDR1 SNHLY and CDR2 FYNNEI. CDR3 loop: CASSDLIGTATEAFF. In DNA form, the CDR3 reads TGTGCCAGCAGTGATTTGATTGGGACAGCCACTGAAGCTTTCTTT.

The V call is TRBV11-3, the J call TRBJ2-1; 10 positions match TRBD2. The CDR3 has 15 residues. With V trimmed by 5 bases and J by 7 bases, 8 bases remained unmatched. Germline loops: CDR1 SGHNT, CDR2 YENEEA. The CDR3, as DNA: TGTGCCAGCAGCCAAGGACTAGCGGCACGTAATGAGCAGTTCTTC. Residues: CASSQGLAARNEQFF.

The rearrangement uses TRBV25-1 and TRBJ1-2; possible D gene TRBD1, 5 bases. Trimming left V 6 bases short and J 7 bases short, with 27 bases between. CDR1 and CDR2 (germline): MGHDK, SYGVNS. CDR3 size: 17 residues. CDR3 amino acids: CASRPPLLGGLLFGYTF. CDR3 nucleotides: TGTGCCAGCAGACCCCCCTTATTGGGGGGACTGCTTTTTGGCTACACCTTC.

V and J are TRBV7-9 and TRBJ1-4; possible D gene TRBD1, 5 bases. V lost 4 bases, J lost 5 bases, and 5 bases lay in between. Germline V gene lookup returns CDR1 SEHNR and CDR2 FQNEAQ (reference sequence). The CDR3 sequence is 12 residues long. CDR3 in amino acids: CASSSGNEKLFF. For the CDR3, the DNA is TGTGCCAGCAGCTCAGGGAATGAAAAACTGTTTTTT.

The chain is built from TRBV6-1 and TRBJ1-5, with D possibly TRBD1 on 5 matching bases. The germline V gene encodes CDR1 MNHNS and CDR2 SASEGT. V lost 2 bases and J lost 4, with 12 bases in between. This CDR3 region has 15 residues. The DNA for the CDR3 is TGTGCCAGCAGTGAAAGACCCCGGGGGAATCAGCCCCAGCATTTT. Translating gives CASSERPRGNQPQHF.